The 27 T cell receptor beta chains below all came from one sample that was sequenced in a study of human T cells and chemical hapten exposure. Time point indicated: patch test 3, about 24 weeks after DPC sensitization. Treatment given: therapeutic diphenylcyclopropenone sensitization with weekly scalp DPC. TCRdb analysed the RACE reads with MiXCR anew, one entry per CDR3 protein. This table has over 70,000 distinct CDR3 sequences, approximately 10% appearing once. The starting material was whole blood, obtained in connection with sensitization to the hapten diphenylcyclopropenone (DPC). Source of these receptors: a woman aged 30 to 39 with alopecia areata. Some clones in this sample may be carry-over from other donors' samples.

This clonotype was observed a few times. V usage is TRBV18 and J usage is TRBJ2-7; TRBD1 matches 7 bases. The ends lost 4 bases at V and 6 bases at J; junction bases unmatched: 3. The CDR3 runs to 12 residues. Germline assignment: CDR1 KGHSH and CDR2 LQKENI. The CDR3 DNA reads TGTGCCAGCTCACAGACAGGGAGCGAGCAGTACGTC. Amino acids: CASSQTGSEQYV.

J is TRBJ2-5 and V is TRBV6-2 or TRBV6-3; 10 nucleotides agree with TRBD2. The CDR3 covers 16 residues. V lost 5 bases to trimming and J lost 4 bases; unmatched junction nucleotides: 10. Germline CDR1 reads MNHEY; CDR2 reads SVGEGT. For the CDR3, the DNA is TGTGCCAGCAGTCCCTCGTCTAGCGGGAGTGGAGAGACCCAGTACTTC. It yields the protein CASSPSSSGSGETQYF.

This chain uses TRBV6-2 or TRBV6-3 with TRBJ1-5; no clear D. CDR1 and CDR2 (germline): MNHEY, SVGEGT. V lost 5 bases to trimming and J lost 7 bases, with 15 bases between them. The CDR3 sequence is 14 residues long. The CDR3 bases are TGTGCCAGCAGTGGAGACGGTGAACTACAGCCCCAGCATTTT. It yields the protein CASSGDGELQPQHF.

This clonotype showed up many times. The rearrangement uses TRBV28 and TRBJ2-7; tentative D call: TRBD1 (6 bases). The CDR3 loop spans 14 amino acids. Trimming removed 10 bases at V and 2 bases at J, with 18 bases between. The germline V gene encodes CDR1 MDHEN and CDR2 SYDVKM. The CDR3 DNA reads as TGTGCCACCCTGAGGGGGACGGGAACCTACGAGCAGTACGTC. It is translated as CATLRGTGTYEQYV.

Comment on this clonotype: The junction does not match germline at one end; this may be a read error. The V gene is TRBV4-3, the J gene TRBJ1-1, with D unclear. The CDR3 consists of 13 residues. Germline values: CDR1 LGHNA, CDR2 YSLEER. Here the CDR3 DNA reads TGCGCCAGCAGCCAAAACTTGAACACTGAAGCCTTCTTT. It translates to CASSQNLNTEAFF.

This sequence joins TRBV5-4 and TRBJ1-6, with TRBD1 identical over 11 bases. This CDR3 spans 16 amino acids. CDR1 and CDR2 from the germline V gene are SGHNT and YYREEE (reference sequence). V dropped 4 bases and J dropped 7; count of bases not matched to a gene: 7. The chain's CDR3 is CASSPRRDRGNSPLHF. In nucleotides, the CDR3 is TGTGCCAGCAGCCCACGTCGGGACAGGGGGAATTCACCCCTCCACTTT. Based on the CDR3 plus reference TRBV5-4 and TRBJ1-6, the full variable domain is ETGVTQSPTHLIKTRGQQVTLRCSSQSGHNTVSWYQQALGQGPQFIFQYYREEENGRGNFPPRFSGLQFPNYSSELNVNALELDDSALYLCASSPRRDRGNSPLHFGNGTRLTVT.

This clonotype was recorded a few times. This CDR3 is CASSHLAGGEGNEQFF. The CDR3 DNA reads as TGTGCCAGCAGTCATCTAGCGGGCGGAGAGGGGAATGAGCAGTTCTTC. This chain joins TRBV6-4 and TRBJ2-1; 8 bases are shared with TRBD2. The CDR3 is 16 residues long. The germline V gene has CDR1 MRHNA and CDR2 SNTAGT. With V trimmed by 5 bases and J by 7 bases, 13 bases remained unmatched.

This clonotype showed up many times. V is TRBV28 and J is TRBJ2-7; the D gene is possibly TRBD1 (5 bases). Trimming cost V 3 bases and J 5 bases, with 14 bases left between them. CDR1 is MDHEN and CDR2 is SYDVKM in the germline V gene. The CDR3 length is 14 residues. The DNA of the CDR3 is TGTGCCAGCAGTTTGACCGGACAAAGAAACGAGCAGTACTTC. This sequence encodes CASSLTGQRNEQYF.

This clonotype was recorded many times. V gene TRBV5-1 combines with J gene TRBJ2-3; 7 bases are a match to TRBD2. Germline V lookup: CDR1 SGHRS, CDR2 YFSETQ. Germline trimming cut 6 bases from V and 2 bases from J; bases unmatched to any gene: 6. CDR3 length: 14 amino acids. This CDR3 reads CASTERDPTDTQYF. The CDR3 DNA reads TGCGCCAGCACGGAGCGGGACCCCACAGATACGCAGTATTTT.

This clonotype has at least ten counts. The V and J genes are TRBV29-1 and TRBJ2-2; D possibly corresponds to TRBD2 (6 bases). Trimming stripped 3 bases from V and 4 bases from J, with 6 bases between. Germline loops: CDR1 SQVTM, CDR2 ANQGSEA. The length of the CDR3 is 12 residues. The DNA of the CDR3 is TGCAGCGTTGAGGGGGGCACCGGGGAGCTGTTTTTT. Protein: CSVEGGTGELFF.

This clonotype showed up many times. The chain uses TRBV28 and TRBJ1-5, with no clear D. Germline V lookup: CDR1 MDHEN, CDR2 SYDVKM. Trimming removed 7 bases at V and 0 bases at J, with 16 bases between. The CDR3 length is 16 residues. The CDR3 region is CASTTLSLYSNQPQHF. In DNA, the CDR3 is TGTGCCAGCACCACACTATCCTTGTATAGCAATCAGCCCCAGCATTTT.

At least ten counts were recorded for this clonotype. CDR3 residues: CASSQSGSGANVLTF. In DNA, the CDR3 is TGCGCCAGCAGCCAAAGTGGGTCTGGGGCCAACGTCCTGACTTTC. V is TRBV4-1 and J is TRBJ2-6; no definite D call. Per germline, CDR1 MGHRA and CDR2 YSYEKL. The length of the CDR3 is 15 residues. Trimming removed 2 bases at V and 1 base at J, with 6 bases between.

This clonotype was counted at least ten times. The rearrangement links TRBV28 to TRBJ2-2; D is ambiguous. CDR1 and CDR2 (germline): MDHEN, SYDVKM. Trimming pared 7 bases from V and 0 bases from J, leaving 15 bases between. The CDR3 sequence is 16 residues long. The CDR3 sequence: CASKVPAVANTGELFF. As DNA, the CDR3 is TGTGCCAGCAAAGTCCCGGCGGTAGCGAACACCGGGGAGCTGTTTTTT.

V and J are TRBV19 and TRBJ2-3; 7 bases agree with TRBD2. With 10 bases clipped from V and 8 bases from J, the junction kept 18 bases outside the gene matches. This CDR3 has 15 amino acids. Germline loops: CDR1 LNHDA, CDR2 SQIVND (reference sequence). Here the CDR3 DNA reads TGTGCCACCCAAAGGGGCCTAGCGGAGCACTTTACGCAGTATTTT. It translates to CATQRGLAEHFTQYF.

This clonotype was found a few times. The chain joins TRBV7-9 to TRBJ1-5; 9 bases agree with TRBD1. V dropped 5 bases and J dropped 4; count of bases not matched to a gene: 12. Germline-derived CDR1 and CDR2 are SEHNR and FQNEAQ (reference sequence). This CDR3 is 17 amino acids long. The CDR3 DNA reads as TGTGCCAGCAGCCTTAACACCGGGACAGGGCGAAATCAGCCCCAGCATTTT. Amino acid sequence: CASSLNTGTGRNQPQHF.

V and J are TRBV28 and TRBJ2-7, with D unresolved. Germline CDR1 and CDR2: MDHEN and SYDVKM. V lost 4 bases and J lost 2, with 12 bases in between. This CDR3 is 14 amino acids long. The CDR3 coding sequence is TGTGCCAGCAGTTCATCCCCGAATGCCTACGAGCAGTACTTC. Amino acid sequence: CASSSSPNAYEQYF.

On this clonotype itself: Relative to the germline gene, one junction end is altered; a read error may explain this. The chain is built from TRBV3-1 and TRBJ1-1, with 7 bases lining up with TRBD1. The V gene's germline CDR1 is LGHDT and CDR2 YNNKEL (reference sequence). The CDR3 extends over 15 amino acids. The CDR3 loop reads CANSPLQGMNTEAFF. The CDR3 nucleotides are TGTGCCAACAGCCCGTTACAGGGGATGAACACTGAAGCTTTCTTT.

The CDR3 loop is CASSLGLYSTDTQYF. CDR3 bases: TGTGCCAGCAGCCTCGGACTCTACAGCACAGATACGCAGTATTTT. V gene TRBV9 combines with J gene TRBJ2-3; D perhaps matches TRBD2 (5 bases). Looked up from germline, CDR1 is SGDLS and CDR2 is YYNGEE. Trimming took off 4 bases at V and 0 bases at J, with 12 bases between the two ends. The CDR3 loop spans 15 amino acids.

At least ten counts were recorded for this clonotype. The CDR3 region has the DNA TGTGCCAGCAGCTTAGGTAATGCCTACAATGAGCAGTTCTTC. The encoded protein is CASSLGNAYNEQFF. The gene calls are TRBV11-2 and TRBJ2-1; D gene unclear. The ends were cut back, 1 base at V and 2 bases at J, with 6 bases in the middle. The CDR3 length is 14 residues. Germline CDR1 reads SGHAT; CDR2 reads FQNNGV.

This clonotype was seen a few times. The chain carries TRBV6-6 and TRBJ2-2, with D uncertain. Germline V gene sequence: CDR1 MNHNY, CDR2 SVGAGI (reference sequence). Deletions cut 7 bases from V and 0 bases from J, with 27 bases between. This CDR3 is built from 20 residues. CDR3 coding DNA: TGTGCCAGCAAACGACCCCCCGGCACACTGTCTAAAACGAACACCGGGGAGCTGTTTTTT. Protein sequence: CASKRPPGTLSKTNTGELFF.

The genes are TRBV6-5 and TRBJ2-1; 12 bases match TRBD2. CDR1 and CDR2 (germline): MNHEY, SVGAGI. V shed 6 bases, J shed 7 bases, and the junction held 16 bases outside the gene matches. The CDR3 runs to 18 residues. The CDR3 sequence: CASRRSSGRGDLVNEQFF. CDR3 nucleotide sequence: TGTGCCAGCAGAAGGTCTAGCGGGAGGGGAGATCTAGTAAATGAGCAGTTCTTC.

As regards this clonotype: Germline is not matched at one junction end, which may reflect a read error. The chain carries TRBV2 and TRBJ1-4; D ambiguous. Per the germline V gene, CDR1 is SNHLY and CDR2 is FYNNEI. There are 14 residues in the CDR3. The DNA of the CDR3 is TGTGCCAGCAGGGAAGACTATGGGAATGAAAAACTGTTTTTT. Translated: CASREDYGNEKLFF.

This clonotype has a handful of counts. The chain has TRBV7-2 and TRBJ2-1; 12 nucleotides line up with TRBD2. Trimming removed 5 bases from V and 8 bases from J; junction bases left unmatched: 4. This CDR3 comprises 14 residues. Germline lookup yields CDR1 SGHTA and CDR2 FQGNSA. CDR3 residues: CASSILAGGYEQFF. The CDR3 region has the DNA TGTGCCAGCAGCATACTAGCGGGAGGTTATGAGCAGTTCTTC. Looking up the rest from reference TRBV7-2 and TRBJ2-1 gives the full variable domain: GAGVSQSPSNKVTEKGKDVELRCDPISGHTALYWYRQSLGQGLEFLIYFQGNSAPDKSGLPSDRFSAERTGGSVSTLTIQRTQQEDSAVYLCASSILAGGYEQFFGPGTRLTVL.

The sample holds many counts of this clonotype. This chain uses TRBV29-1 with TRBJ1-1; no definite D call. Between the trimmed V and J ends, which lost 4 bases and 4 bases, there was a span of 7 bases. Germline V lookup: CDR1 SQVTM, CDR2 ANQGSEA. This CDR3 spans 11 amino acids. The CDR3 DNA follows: TGCAGCGTTGGGGTGGTCACTGAAGCTTTCTTT. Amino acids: CSVGVVTEAFF.

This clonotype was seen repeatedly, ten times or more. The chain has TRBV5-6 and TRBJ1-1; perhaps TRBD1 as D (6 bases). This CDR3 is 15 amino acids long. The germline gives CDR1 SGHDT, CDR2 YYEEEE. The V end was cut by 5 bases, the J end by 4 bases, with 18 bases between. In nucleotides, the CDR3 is TGTGCCAGCAGATTTAGGAACAGGGTTGGCACTGAAGCTTTCTTT. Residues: CASRFRNRVGTEAFF. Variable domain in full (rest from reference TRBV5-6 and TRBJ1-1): DAGVTQSPTHLIKTRGQQVTLRCSPKSGHDTVSWYQQALGQGPQFIFQYYEEEERQRGNFPDRFSGHQFPNYSSELNVNALLLGDSALYLCASRFRNRVGTEAFFGQGTRLTVV.

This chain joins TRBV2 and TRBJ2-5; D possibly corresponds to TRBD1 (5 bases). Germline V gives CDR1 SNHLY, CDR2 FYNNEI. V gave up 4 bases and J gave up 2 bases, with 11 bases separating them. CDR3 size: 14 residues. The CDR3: CASSGGAGQETQYF. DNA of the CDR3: TGTGCCAGCAGTGGTGGGGCAGGTCAAGAGACCCAGTACTTC.

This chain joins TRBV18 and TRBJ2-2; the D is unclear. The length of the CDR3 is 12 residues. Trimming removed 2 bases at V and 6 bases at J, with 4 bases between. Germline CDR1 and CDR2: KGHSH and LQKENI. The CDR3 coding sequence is TGTGCCAGCTCACCAAGGCCCGGGGAGCTGTTTTTT. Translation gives CASSPRPGELFF.